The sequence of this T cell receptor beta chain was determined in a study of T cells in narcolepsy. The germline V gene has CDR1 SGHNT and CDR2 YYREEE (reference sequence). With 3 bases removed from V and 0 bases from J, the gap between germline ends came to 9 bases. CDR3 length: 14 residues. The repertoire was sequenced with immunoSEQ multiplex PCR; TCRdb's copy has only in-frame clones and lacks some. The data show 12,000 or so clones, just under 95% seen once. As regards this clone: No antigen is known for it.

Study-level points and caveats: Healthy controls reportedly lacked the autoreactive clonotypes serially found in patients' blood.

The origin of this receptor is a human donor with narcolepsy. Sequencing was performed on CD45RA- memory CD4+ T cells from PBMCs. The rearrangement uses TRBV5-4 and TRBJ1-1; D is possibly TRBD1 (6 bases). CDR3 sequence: CASSSTGLNTEAFF. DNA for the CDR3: TGTGCCAGCAGCTCGACAGGTTTGAACACTGAAGCTTTCTTT. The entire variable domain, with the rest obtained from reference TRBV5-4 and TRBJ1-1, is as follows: ETGVTQSPTHLIKTRGQQVTLRCSSQSGHNTVSWYQQALGQGPQFIFQYYREEENGRGNFPPRFSGLQFPNYSSELNVNALELDDSALYLCASSSTGLNTEAFFGQGTRLTVV.